The rows below give T cell receptor beta chains drawn from one sample of a study of glioma-infiltrating T cells after dendritic cell vaccination. Profiling relied on immunoSEQ multiplex PCR, and the TCRdb table lists in-frame clones only, not all of them. The sample lists more than 75,000 clones, under 85% seen once, with less than 8% in the top ten. This material consisted of blood, taken after dendritic cell vaccination. All receptors derive from a human donor with glioblastoma. Each CDR3 is given with its conserved first and last residue. Each record gives: D gene, CDR3 length, J gene, V gene, clone size, CDR3 DNA, CDR3 protein. A D gene is named only where the DNA matches it firmly. The size field is filled for only some rows; it gives once, few, many or a size class.

D gene: .; CDR3 length: 14; J gene: TRBJ1-5; V gene: TRBV10-1; clone size: .; CDR3 DNA: TGCGCCAGCAGCGACGGGACACCCAATCAGCCCCAGCATTTT; CDR3 protein: CASSDGTPNQPQHF
D gene: TRBD1; CDR3 length: 14; J gene: TRBJ1-1; V gene: TRBV4-1; clone size: .; CDR3 DNA: TGCGCCAGCAGCCGGACAGGGGTGGGCACTGAAGCTTTCTTT; CDR3 protein: CASSRTGVGTEAFF
D gene: .; CDR3 length: 12; J gene: TRBJ1-1; V gene: TRBV7-2; clone size: .; CDR3 DNA: TGTGCCAGCAGCTACATGAACACTGAAGCTTTCTTT; CDR3 protein: CASSYMNTEAFF
D gene: TRBD1; CDR3 length: 14; J gene: TRBJ1-2; V gene: TRBV30; clone size: .; CDR3 DNA: TGTGCCTGGAGCGCGGGACAGGATCACTATGGCTACACCTTC; CDR3 protein: CAWSAGQDHYGYTF
D gene: TRBD1; CDR3 length: 15; J gene: TRBJ1-1; V gene: TRBV4-1; clone size: .; CDR3 DNA: TGCGCCAGCAGCCAGTTCCCAGGGGGCCGGACTGAAGCTTTCTTT; CDR3 protein: CASSQFPGGRTEAFF
D gene: TRBD2; CDR3 length: 16; J gene: TRBJ2-5; V gene: TRBV5-1; clone size: .; CDR3 DNA: TGCGCCAGCAGCCAGGGACTAGCGGGGGGCCAAGAGACCCAGTACTTC; CDR3 protein: CASSQGLAGGQETQYF
D gene: .; CDR3 length: 15; J gene: TRBJ2-5; V gene: TRBV29-1; clone size: once; CDR3 DNA: TGCAGCGTTGAAATTCCTGGACAGAGCCAAGAGACCCAGTACTTC; CDR3 protein: CSVEIPGQSQETQYF
D gene: TRBD1; CDR3 length: 15; J gene: TRBJ2-5; V gene: TRBV6-1; clone size: .; CDR3 DNA: TGTGCCAGCAGTGAGAGACAGGGCCTGGGGGAGACCCAGTACTTC; CDR3 protein: CASSERQGLGETQYF
D gene: .; CDR3 length: 15; J gene: TRBJ2-1; V gene: TRBV5-1; clone size: .; CDR3 DNA: TGCGCCAGCAGTCGCGCCGGGACAAAGGAGAATGAGCAGTTCTTC; CDR3 protein: CASSRAGTKENEQFF
D gene: TRBD1; CDR3 length: 15; J gene: TRBJ1-2; V gene: TRBV28; clone size: .; CDR3 DNA: TGTGCCAGCAGTTTAAGGGGACAGGGGATCTATGGCTACACCTTC; CDR3 protein: CASSLRGQGIYGYTF
D gene: .; CDR3 length: 14; J gene: TRBJ2-5; V gene: TRBV5-1; clone size: .; CDR3 DNA: TGCGCCAGCAGCTTGGAAGCAGGCCAAGAGACCCAGTACTTC; CDR3 protein: CASSLEAGQETQYF
D gene: .; CDR3 length: 13; J gene: TRBJ2-5; V gene: TRBV6-5; clone size: .; CDR3 DNA: TGTGCCACCCTGGGGGGGGGCTGGGAGACCCAGTACTTC; CDR3 protein: CATLGGGWETQYF
D gene: TRBD2; CDR3 length: 14; J gene: TRBJ2-7; V gene: TRBV6-6; clone size: once; CDR3 DNA: TGTGCCAGCAGTACCGGGGGAGGGGTAGGCGAGCAGTACTTC; CDR3 protein: CASSTGGGVGEQYF
D gene: .; CDR3 length: 15; J gene: TRBJ2-3; V gene: TRBV19; clone size: .; CDR3 DNA: TGTGCCAGTAGTCTTAGCAGTGAGACCACAGATACGCAGTATTTT; CDR3 protein: CASSLSSETTDTQYF
D gene: .; CDR3 length: 14; J gene: TRBJ1-1; V gene: TRBV5-1; clone size: .; CDR3 DNA: TGCGCCAGCAGCTTGACAGTTATGAACACTGAAGCTTTCTTT; CDR3 protein: CASSLTVMNTEAFF
D gene: TRBD1; CDR3 length: 18; J gene: TRBJ2-1; V gene: TRBV12-5; clone size: .; CDR3 DNA: TGTGCTAGCGGGGACAGGGGGAAATCCTCCTTACAGGGCAATGAGCAGTTCTTC; CDR3 protein: CASGDRGKSSLQGNEQFF
D gene: .; CDR3 length: 15; J gene: TRBJ1-2; V gene: TRBV4-2; clone size: .; CDR3 DNA: TGTGCCAGCAGCCAAGAATCCAGGGAGGTATATGGCTACACCTTC; CDR3 protein: CASSQESREVYGYTF
D gene: .; CDR3 length: 13; J gene: TRBJ1-1; V gene: TRBV29-1; clone size: .; CDR3 DNA: TGCAGCGCTCTCTGGGGGGGGGAAACTGAAGCTTTCTTT; CDR3 protein: CSALWGGETEAFF
D gene: TRBD2; CDR3 length: 17; J gene: TRBJ2-3; V gene: TRBV7-2; clone size: .; CDR3 DNA: TGTGCCAGCAGCTTAGGTCTCGCTAGCGGATTCACAGATACGCAGTATTTT; CDR3 protein: CASSLGLASGFTDTQYF
D gene: .; CDR3 length: 15; J gene: TRBJ2-1; V gene: TRBV19; clone size: .; CDR3 DNA: TGTGCCAGTAATCCAACAGGGAGCTCCTACAATGAGCAGTTCTTC; CDR3 protein: CASNPTGSSYNEQFF
D gene: TRBD1; CDR3 length: 15; J gene: TRBJ2-3; V gene: TRBV2; clone size: .; CDR3 DNA: TGTGCCAGCAGTGAATACTCGGACAGGTTAGATACGCAGTATTTT; CDR3 protein: CASSEYSDRLDTQYF
D gene: TRBD2; CDR3 length: 17; J gene: TRBJ2-3; V gene: TRBV7-9; clone size: .; CDR3 DNA: TGTGCCAGCAGCCAACGACTAGCGGGGGGCGTAACAGATACGCAGTATTTT; CDR3 protein: CASSQRLAGGVTDTQYF
D gene: .; CDR3 length: 13; J gene: TRBJ1-2; V gene: TRBV19; clone size: .; CDR3 DNA: TGTGCCAGTAGTATAGCACAGGAAAGTGGCTACACCTTC; CDR3 protein: CASSIAQESGYTF
D gene: .; CDR3 length: 12; J gene: TRBJ1-2; V gene: TRBV30; clone size: .; CDR3 DNA: TGTGCCTGGGATCCCGGGACTAGAGGCTACACCTTC; CDR3 protein: CAWDPGTRGYTF
D gene: .; CDR3 length: 14; J gene: TRBJ1-2; V gene: TRBV2; clone size: .; CDR3 DNA: TGTGCCAGCAATAAGGACAGCTCTAACTATGGCTACACCTTC; CDR3 protein: CASNKDSSNYGYTF
D gene: .; CDR3 length: 14; J gene: TRBJ2-5; V gene: TRBV5-6; clone size: .; CDR3 DNA: TGTGCCAGCAGCTTGGCCCAGCGGCAAGAGACCCAGTACTTC; CDR3 protein: CASSLAQRQETQYF
D gene: TRBD1; CDR3 length: 15; J gene: TRBJ1-1; V gene: TRBV6-5; clone size: .; CDR3 DNA: TGTGCCAGCAGCTTGACAGGGGGAGAAAACACTGAAGCTTTCTTT; CDR3 protein: CASSLTGGENTEAFF
D gene: .; CDR3 length: 15; J gene: TRBJ2-5; V gene: TRBV5-1; clone size: .; CDR3 DNA: TGCGCCAGCAGCAGTTCACCGGGACTTGTAGAGACCCAGTACTTC; CDR3 protein: CASSSSPGLVETQYF
D gene: TRBD1; CDR3 length: 15; J gene: TRBJ2-3; V gene: TRBV19; clone size: .; CDR3 DNA: TGTGCCAGTAGTCTCCGGACAGGGAGCACAGATACGCAGTATTTT; CDR3 protein: CASSLRTGSTDTQYF
D gene: .; CDR3 length: 11; J gene: TRBJ1-2; V gene: TRBV7-3; clone size: .; CDR3 DNA: TGTGCCAGCAGCTCCAGACACGGCTACACCTTC; CDR3 protein: CASSSRHGYTF
D gene: TRBD1; CDR3 length: 14; J gene: TRBJ2-7; V gene: TRBV5-6; clone size: once; CDR3 DNA: TGTGCCAGCAGCTTGGGGGACAGGGGGCTCGGGCAGTACTTC; CDR3 protein: CASSLGDRGLGQYF
D gene: TRBD1; CDR3 length: 14; J gene: TRBJ1-4; V gene: TRBV7-9; clone size: .; CDR3 DNA: TGTGCCAGCAGCCCCGACAGGGGAAATGAAAAACTGTTTTTT; CDR3 protein: CASSPDRGNEKLFF
D gene: .; CDR3 length: 12; J gene: TRBJ2-5; V gene: TRBV5-1; clone size: .; CDR3 DNA: TGCGCCAGCACGGGGAATCGAGAGACCCAGTACTTC; CDR3 protein: CASTGNRETQYF
D gene: TRBD2; CDR3 length: 16; J gene: TRBJ2-3; V gene: TRBV6-5; clone size: .; CDR3 DNA: TGTGCCAGCAGTTCAACGACTAGCGGGGGTACAGATACGCAGTATTTT; CDR3 protein: CASSSTTSGGTDTQYF
D gene: .; CDR3 length: 13; J gene: TRBJ1-6; V gene: TRBV19; clone size: .; CDR3 DNA: TGTGCCAGTACGTCGCGGGATAATTCACCCCTCCACTTT; CDR3 protein: CASTSRDNSPLHF
D gene: .; CDR3 length: 16; J gene: TRBJ1-2; V gene: TRBV6-1; clone size: .; CDR3 DNA: TGTGCCAGCAGTGAAAGTAGCGGAGGGGTTGGGTATGGCTACACCTTC; CDR3 protein: CASSESSGGVGYGYTF
D gene: TRBD1; CDR3 length: 14; J gene: TRBJ1-4; V gene: TRBV7-9; clone size: .; CDR3 DNA: TGTGCCAGCAGCCCGACAGGGGGCAACGAAAAACTGTTTTTT; CDR3 protein: CASSPTGGNEKLFF
D gene: .; CDR3 length: 17; J gene: TRBJ1-6; V gene: TRBV18; clone size: .; CDR3 DNA: TGTGCCAGCTCACCCGCGCGGGGAGGAGGCCCGGGATCACCCCTCCACTTT; CDR3 protein: CASSPARGGGPGSPLHF